The 30 T cell receptor beta chains reported below all come from one sample, sequenced in a study of CD8+ T cells in alopecia areata. It was cDNA, reverse transcribed from extracted RNA, that served as the sequencing template. The data were produced by immunoSEQ multiplex PCR, yet TCRdb's version contains in-frame clones alone and is incomplete. The table includes tens of thousands of clones, 55% detected once. Material: NKG2D-high CD8+ T cells sorted from blood. The receptors shown here come from a human donor with alopecia areata.

The rearrangement links TRBV10-3 to TRBJ2-3; no definite D call. CDR3 size: 11 residues. V dropped 6 bases and J dropped 2 bases, with 3 bases sitting between them. Germline CDR1 is ENHRY and CDR2 is SYGVKD. The CDR3 spells CAISNTDTQYF. The CDR3 DNA reads as TGTGCCATCAGCAACACAGATACGCAGTATTTT.

This clone was counted a few times. The V gene is TRBV19, the J gene TRBJ2-5; no firm D call. Trimming shortened V by 11 bases and J by 5 bases, and 21 bases separated the two germline ends. The CDR3 loop spans 14 amino acids. The germline gives CDR1 LNHDA, CDR2 SQIVND (reference sequence). The CDR3 DNA reads TGTGCCTCCAACGGGCTATACTTCGGGGAGACCCAGTACTTC. This encodes CASNGLYFGETQYF.

This chain uses TRBV4-1 with TRBJ2-1, with TRBD2 identical over 10 bases. The J segment lost 4 bases and the V segment lost 1 base, leaving 7 bases of the junction unmatched. The V gene's germline CDR1 is MGHRA and CDR2 YSYEKL. The CDR3 has 17 residues. CDR3 DNA: TGCGCCAGCAGCCAAGTCCTAGCGGGAGCCAATTACAATGAGCAGTTCTTC. Amino acids: CASSQVLAGANYNEQFF.

This clone came up once. The chain carries TRBV12-5 and TRBJ2-7; 7 positions match TRBD2. Germline V gene data show CDR1 as LGHNT and CDR2 as FRNRAP. This CDR3 spans 16 amino acids. Trimming removed 0 bases from V and 3 bases from J; junction bases left unmatched: 8. The CDR3 nucleotides read TGTGCTAGTGGTTTGGTATTTCTAGCGGAGAACTACGAGCAGTACTTC. This gives the protein CASGLVFLAENYEQYF.

This clone was detected a few times. The rearrangement joins TRBV19 to TRBJ1-1; the D is unclear. Germline V lookup: CDR1 LNHDA, CDR2 SQIVND (reference sequence). There are 13 residues in the CDR3. Trimming removed 7 bases at V and 8 bases at J, with 17 bases between. CDR3 nucleotide sequence: TGTGCCAGTACCCGCGGGCTTCTGGAGGAAGCTTTCTTT. Its translation: CASTRGLLEEAFF.

The chain combines TRBV7-9 with TRBJ2-7; D is uncertain. CDR3 length: 11 residues. Trimming took off 6 bases at V and 7 bases at J, with 10 bases between the two ends. CDR1 is SEHNR, CDR2 FQNEAQ, per germline (reference sequence). CDR3 loop: CASSFPGEQYF. The CDR3 nucleotides read TGTGCCAGCAGTTTCCCCGGAGAGCAGTACTTC.

The chain employs TRBV11-2 and TRBJ2-2; tentative D call: TRBD2 (6 bases). The CDR3 length is 11 residues. V lost 7 bases and J 6 bases, leaving 6 bases between the germline ends. Germline CDR1 SGHAT, CDR2 FQNNGV. CDR3 nucleotides: TGTGCCAGCATAGCGGCCGGGGAGCTGTTTTTT. It yields the protein CASIAAGELFF.

The chain joins TRBV29-1 to TRBJ1-2; perhaps TRBD1 as D (5 bases). Germline-derived CDR1 and CDR2 are SQVTM and ANQGSEA. Trimming stripped 3 bases from V and 3 bases from J, with 14 bases between. The CDR3 is 14 amino acids. The CDR3 region is CSVDSGAGYYGYTF. The DNA for the CDR3 is TGCAGCGTTGATAGTGGGGCGGGTTACTATGGCTACACCTTC.

This clone was detected only a few times. The chain is built from TRBV7-9 and TRBJ1-2; D not resolved. The CDR3 runs to 9 residues. Looked up from germline, CDR1 is SEHNR and CDR2 is FQNEAQ (reference sequence). Trimming took 8 bases from V and 6 from J, leaving 4 bases between them. This chain's CDR3 is CASDNGYTF. DNA of the CDR3: TGTGCCAGCGACAATGGCTACACCTTC.

The chain recombines TRBV9 with TRBJ2-4, with a tentative D call TRBD1 (6 bases). The V and J ends lost 3 bases and 9 bases respectively, with 13 bases between them. Germline CDR1 is SGDLS and CDR2 is YYNGEE. The CDR3 extends over 13 amino acids. The CDR3 sequence: CASSAGDEGIQYF. CDR3 sequence (DNA): TGTGCCAGCAGCGCAGGGGATGAGGGCATTCAGTACTTC.

A few counts support this clone. This chain connects TRBV6-1 to TRBJ2-1; D is unclear. CDR3 length: 13 residues. Germline values: CDR1 MNHNS, CDR2 SASEGT. V lost 6 bases, J lost 6 bases, and 12 bases lay in between. The CDR3 DNA is TGTGCCAGCAGCCCCCGGACCATCAATGAGCAGTTCTTC. Amino acids: CASSPRTINEQFF.

This sequence joins TRBV27 and TRBJ2-2; 12 positions match TRBD2. The J segment lost 5 bases and the V segment lost 7 bases, leaving 5 bases of the junction unmatched. This CDR3 has 15 residues. The germline gives CDR1 MNHEY, CDR2 SMNVEV (reference sequence). The CDR3 is CASNQLAGGTGELFF. CDR3 nucleotides: TGTGCCAGCAACCAACTAGCGGGAGGAACCGGGGAGCTGTTTTTT.

DNA of the CDR3: TGTGCCAGCAGTCCCGGGGGCCCCACCTACGAGCAGTACTTC. This translates into CASSPGGPTYEQYF. The rearrangement links TRBV27 to TRBJ2-7; D tentatively reads TRBD1 or TRBD2 (6 bases each). The germline CDR1 and CDR2 sequences are MNHEY and SMNVEV (reference sequence). Trimming removed 5 bases from V and 2 bases from J, with 13 bases in between. This CDR3 region has 14 residues.

The V call is TRBV7-9, the J call TRBJ1-2, with no clear D. CDR1 and CDR2 from the germline V gene are SEHNR and FQNEAQ (reference sequence). With 4 bases removed from V and 4 bases from J, the gap between germline ends came to 10 bases. The CDR3 length is 13 residues. This chain's CDR3 is CASSSSRRYGYTF. CDR3 nucleotide sequence: TGTGCCAGCAGCTCCAGCCGTCGCTATGGCTACACCTTC.

The chain has TRBV25-1 and TRBJ2-1, with 11 bases aligning to TRBD2. This CDR3 has 14 residues. Germline lookup yields CDR1 MGHDK and CDR2 SYGVNS. Trimming took 5 bases from V and 7 from J; bases not matched to a gene: 4. CDR3 region: CASSPSGRTNEQFF. The DNA for the CDR3 is TGTGCCAGCAGTCCTAGCGGGAGGACTAATGAGCAGTTCTTC. The complete variable domain, with remaining parts taken from reference TRBV25-1 and TRBJ2-1, reads EADIYQTPRYLVIGTGKKITLECSQTMGHDKMYWYQQDPGMELHLIHYSYGVNSTEKGDLSSESTVSRIRTEHFPLTLESARPSHTSQYLCASSPSGRTNEQFFGPGTRLTVL.

CDR3 sequence (DNA): TGCAGCGTCGCTCTCGCGGACCCCCCTCGAAACTACAATGAGCAGTTCTTC. This gives the protein CSVALADPPRNYNEQFF. This sequence joins TRBV29-1 and TRBJ2-1; D gene unclear. Per the germline V gene, CDR1 is SQVTM and CDR2 is ANQGSEA. There are 17 residues in the CDR3. V gave up 6 bases and J gave up 3 bases, with 24 bases separating them.

This chain connects TRBV9 to TRBJ2-7; D unresolved. The germline V gene encodes CDR1 SGDLS and CDR2 YYNGEE. This CDR3 is 12 amino acids long. With 3 bases removed from V and 7 bases from J, the gap between germline ends came to 11 bases. CDR3 residues: CASSGPPGEQYF. The CDR3 bases are TGTGCCAGCAGCGGCCCGCCCGGGGAGCAGTACTTC.

The gene calls are TRBV13 and TRBJ1-2, with D perhaps matching TRBD1 (6 bases). Germline values: CDR1 PRHDT, CDR2 FYEKMQ (reference sequence). Trimming left V 0 bases short and J 2 bases short, with 10 bases between. The CDR3 loop spans 15 amino acids. In DNA form, the CDR3 reads TGTGCCAGCAGCTTAGGCCCAGGGGACAACTATGGCTACACCTTC. Translating gives CASSLGPGDNYGYTF.

The CDR3 protein is CASSLAMSAAYEQYF. CDR3 nucleotides: TGTGCCAGCAGCTTAGCGATGTCGGCAGCCTACGAGCAGTACTTC. V and J are TRBV7-8 and TRBJ2-7; D call uncertain. This CDR3 comprises 15 residues. Germline V gene lookup returns CDR1 SGHVS and CDR2 FQNEAQ. V lost 0 bases and J 2 bases, leaving 11 bases between the germline ends.

Regarding this clone: This likely stems from a read error, as it lies one base from a far larger clone. Here the CDR3 reads CASSFPDTQYF. CDR3 in DNA: TGTGCCAGCAGTTTCCCAGATACGCAGTATTTT. This chain uses TRBV6-5 with TRBJ2-3; D is ambiguous. Germline-derived CDR1 and CDR2 are MNHEY and SVGAGI. V shed 4 bases and J shed 4 bases, with 3 bases lying between them. The CDR3 is 11 amino acids.

The chain couples TRBV5-6 to TRBJ2-7; D not certain. The V gene lost 0 bases and the J gene lost 2 bases, with 9 bases spanning the gap. This CDR3 spans 14 amino acids. CDR1 is SGHDT and CDR2 is YYEEEE in the germline V gene. CDR3 protein: CASSLDSYAYEQYF. CDR3 sequence (DNA): TGTGCCAGCAGCTTGGACAGCTACGCCTACGAGCAGTACTTC.

The chain carries TRBV7-8 and TRBJ2-3, with D tentatively TRBD2 (5 bases). Germline assignment: CDR1 SGHVS and CDR2 FQNEAQ. There are 17 residues in the CDR3. V gave up 1 base and J gave up 1 base, with 15 bases separating them. The CDR3 nucleotides are TGTGCCAGCAGCTTAGGCCACCTCAGCGGCCGCACAGATACGCAGTATTTT. Its protein is CASSLGHLSGRTDTQYF.

Here the CDR3 reads CASSQHGQGLMNTEAFF. CDR3 DNA: TGTGCCAGCAGCCAACATGGGCAGGGACTCATGAACACTGAAGCTTTCTTT. The chain recombines TRBV4-2 with TRBJ1-1, with D maybe TRBD1 (5 bases). V lost 2 bases to trimming and J lost 0 bases, with 16 bases between them. CDR3 length equals 17 residues. From germline, CDR1 is LGHNA and CDR2 YNFKEQ.

To note about this clone: Other DNA sequences in this sample translate to the same CDR3. The rearrangement uses TRBV7-9 and TRBJ2-2; weak D call: TRBD2 (5 bases). This CDR3 region has 13 residues. Germline-derived CDR1 and CDR2 are SEHNR and FQNEAQ (reference sequence). Trimming removed 11 bases at V and 4 bases at J, with 14 bases between. CDR3 amino acids: CASRGSSTGELFF. CDR3 in DNA: TGTGCCTCACGCGGGTCCTCCACCGGGGAGCTGTTTTTT.

The chain links TRBV4-3 to TRBJ2-7, with 9 bases identical to TRBD1. Trimming cost V 3 bases and J 5 bases; bases outside gene matches: 8. This CDR3 is built from 15 residues. Germline lookup yields CDR1 LGHNA and CDR2 YSLEER. In DNA form, the CDR3 reads TGCGCCAGCAGCCATCGTGGGACAGGGCAGAACGAGCAGTACTTC. It is translated as CASSHRGTGQNEQYF.

As DNA, the CDR3 is TGTGCCAGCAGCTTAGGGCCTAGCGGGGCCCAAGAGACCCAGTACTTC. This codes for CASSLGPSGAQETQYF. The chain links TRBV7-9 to TRBJ2-5, with 9 positions matching TRBD2. The CDR3 runs to 16 residues. Germline-derived CDR1 and CDR2 are SEHNR and FQNEAQ (reference sequence). V shed 1 base and J 1 base; nucleotides not matched to a gene: 4.

V and J are TRBV25-1 and TRBJ2-1, with TRBD2 identical over 10 bases. CDR3 length: 14 residues. Trimming cost V 8 bases and J 9 bases; bases outside gene matches: 10. Germline V CDR1 and CDR2: MGHDK, SYGVNS. The CDR3 DNA is TGTGCCAGCGGTCAGCGGGAGGGCCGGGGTGAGCAGTTCTTC. It yields the protein CASGQREGRGEQFF.

A few counts support this clone. The CDR3 loop is CASSSEGYNEKLFF. The CDR3 nucleotides are TGTGCCAGCAGCTCCGAGGGTTATAATGAAAAACTGTTTTTT. This chain links TRBV7-9 with TRBJ1-4, with D hard to call. Germline V gene data show CDR1 as SEHNR and CDR2 as FQNEAQ (reference sequence). The V end was cut by 4 bases, the J end by 4 bases, with 10 bases between. This CDR3 is built from 14 residues.

The CDR3 sequence: CASSQDRGSLYSNQPQHF. The CDR3 nucleotides read TGTGCCAGCTCACAGGACAGGGGATCCCTATATAGCAATCAGCCCCAGCATTTT. The genes are TRBV18 and TRBJ1-5; 9 nucleotides agree with TRBD1. CDR1 is KGHSH and CDR2 is LQKENI in the germline V gene. The CDR3 has 18 residues. With V trimmed by 4 bases and J by 0 bases, 10 bases remained unmatched.

This clone was observed a handful of times. The CDR3 sequence: CASSQGVTNTGELFF. The CDR3 DNA reads TGCGCCAGCAGCCAAGGGGTGACGAACACCGGGGAGCTGTTTTTT. The J gene is TRBJ2-2, the V gene TRBV4-1, with D uncertain. In germline, CDR1 is MGHRA, CDR2 YSYEKL. The CDR3 totals 15 residues. V was clipped by 1 base and J by 0 bases, with 6 bases between them.